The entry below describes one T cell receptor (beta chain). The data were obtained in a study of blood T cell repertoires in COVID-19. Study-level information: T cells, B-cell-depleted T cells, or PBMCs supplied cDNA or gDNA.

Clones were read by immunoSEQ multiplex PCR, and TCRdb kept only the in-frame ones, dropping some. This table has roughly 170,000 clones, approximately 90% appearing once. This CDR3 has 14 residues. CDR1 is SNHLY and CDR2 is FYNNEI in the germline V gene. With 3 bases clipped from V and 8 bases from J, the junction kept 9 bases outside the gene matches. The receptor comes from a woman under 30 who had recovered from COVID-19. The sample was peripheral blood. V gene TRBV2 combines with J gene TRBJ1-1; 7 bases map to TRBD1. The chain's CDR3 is CASSDTRDSPEAFF. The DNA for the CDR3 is TGTGCCAGCAGTGATACCCGGGACAGCCCCGAAGCTTTCTTT.